The 24 T cell receptor beta chains in this list originate from one sample, sequenced in a study of blood T cell repertoires in COVID-19. Here immunoSEQ multiplex PCR was the method, and the copy in TCRdb shows in-frame clones only, minus some. The sample gives 250,000 to 300,000 clones, approximately 89% of which show up once; around 12% is in the top ten. The sequencing sample was made of peripheral blood. These receptors were obtained from a woman aged 60-75 years with acute or convalescent COVID-19.

This chain links TRBV3-1 (or the pseudogene TRBV3-2) with TRBJ1-2; 7 bases are a match to TRBD1. The trim removed 1 base at V and 4 bases at J, leaving 3 bases unmatched. Per germline, CDR1 LGHDT and CDR2 YNNKEL (reference sequence). This CDR3 has 14 residues. CDR3 protein: CASSQGQGGYGYTF. CDR3 bases: TGTGCCAGCAGCCAAGGACAGGGCGGCTATGGCTACACCTTC.

This chain links TRBV28 with TRBJ1-2; D is ambiguous. Germline values: CDR1 MDHEN, CDR2 SYDVKM. Trimming stripped 7 bases from V and 4 bases from J, with 13 bases between. This CDR3 comprises 13 residues. The CDR3 sequence is CASMEPLRYGYTF. The DNA for the CDR3 is TGTGCCAGCATGGAGCCCTTACGCTATGGCTACACCTTC.

The rearrangement links TRBV9 to TRBJ1-3; 8 bases are a match to TRBD1. CDR3 length: 14 residues. Germline trimming cut 4 bases from V and 3 bases from J; bases unmatched to any gene: 3. The germline V gene has CDR1 SGDLS and CDR2 YYNGEE. The CDR3 spells CASSKGQGGNTIYF. The CDR3, as DNA: TGTGCCAGCAGCAAAGGACAGGGTGGAAACACCATATATTTT.

The CDR3 region is CASSGQLYGYTF. The CDR3, as DNA: TGTGCCAGCAGCGGACAGCTCTATGGCTACACCTTC. The chain combines TRBV9 with TRBJ1-2; maybe TRBD1 (5 bases). V lost 3 bases to trimming and J lost 4 bases, with 7 bases between them. The CDR3 contains 12 residues. Per germline, CDR1 SGDLS and CDR2 YYNGEE.

This clone was detected only once. The J gene is TRBJ2-1, the V gene TRBV28, with 8 bases matching TRBD1. The CDR3 loop spans 15 amino acids. V shed 6 bases, J shed 2 bases, and the junction held 6 bases outside the gene matches. The germline V gene has CDR1 MDHEN and CDR2 SYDVKM. The CDR3 DNA reads as TGTGCCAGCAGGGAATCAGGGGGCGCCTACAATGAGCAGTTCTTC. Amino acid sequence: CASRESGGAYNEQFF. The variable domain in full, with the rest retrieved from reference TRBV28 and TRBJ2-1, is DVKVTQSSRYLVKRTGEKVFLECVQDMDHENMFWYRQDPGLGLRLIYFSYDVKMKEKGDIPEGYSVSREKKERFSLILESASTNQTSMYLCASRESGGAYNEQFFGPGTRLTVL.

This clone was detected only a few times. In nucleotides, the CDR3 is TGTGCCAGCAGCTTTTGGGACAGGGGAGGGGGAGGCACTGAAGCTTTCTTT. Translation gives CASSFWDRGGGGTEAFF. The rearrangement links TRBV5-5 to TRBJ1-1; 10 nucleotides match TRBD1. The V gene's germline CDR1 is SGHKS and CDR2 YYEKEE (reference sequence). The CDR3 has 17 amino acids. Unmatched junction bases numbered 11, after V lost 2 bases and J lost 4 bases. Looking up the rest from reference TRBV5-5 and TRBJ1-1 gives the full variable domain: DAGVTQSPTHLIKTRGQQVTLRCSPISGHKSVSWYQQVLGQGPQFIFQYYEKEERGRGNFPDRFSARQFPNYSSELNVNALLLGDSALYLCASSFWDRGGGGTEAFFGQGTRLTVV.

This chain uses TRBV9 with TRBJ2-5; 9 positions match TRBD1. The CDR3 covers 16 residues. Trimming removed 4 bases from V and 3 bases from J; junction bases left unmatched: 10. The germline CDR1 and CDR2 sequences are SGDLS and YYNGEE. The CDR3 region has the DNA TGTGCCAGCAGCTCGGACCCCGGGACAGGGAAAGAGACCCAGTACTTC. Translating gives CASSSDPGTGKETQYF.

V and J are TRBV27 and TRBJ2-7; 7 bases agree with TRBD1. This CDR3 has 14 amino acids. Germline CDR1 reads MNHEY; CDR2 reads SMNVEV (reference sequence). V was clipped by 3 bases and J by 6 bases; unmatched bases: 8. CDR3 sequence (DNA): TGTGCCAGCAGTTTTTTGGACAGGTCCACCGAGCAGTACTTC. As protein: CASSFLDRSTEQYF.

The chain employs TRBV4-3 and TRBJ2-2; 8 positions match TRBD2. J gave up 4 bases and V 5 bases, and 15 bases lay outside the gene matches. Germline-derived CDR1 and CDR2 are LGHNA and YSLEER. The length of the CDR3 is 18 residues. This chain's CDR3 is CASSNPTSYRGGTGELFF. CDR3 in DNA: TGCGCCAGCAGCAACCCCACCTCATACCGGGGGGGCACCGGGGAGCTGTTTTTT.

CDR3 nucleotide sequence: TGTGCCAGTAGTGGACAGGTTAGGGATGAGCAGTTCTTC. As protein: CASSGQVRDEQFF. The genes are TRBV19 and TRBJ2-1, with 7 bases identical to TRBD1. CDR1 and CDR2 from the germline V gene are LNHDA and SQIVND (reference sequence). V was clipped by 5 bases and J by 8 bases; unmatched bases: 6. This CDR3 region has 13 residues.

The rearrangement links TRBV7-9 to TRBJ1-1; 8 bases are shared with TRBD1. This CDR3 has 14 residues. Germline V gives CDR1 SEHNR, CDR2 FQNEAQ (reference sequence). Trimming at V came to 5 bases and at J to 1 base, leaving 3 bases not matched to a gene. This CDR3 reads CASSRGQGNTEAFF. The DNA of the CDR3 is TGTGCCAGCAGCCGTGGACAGGGGAACACTGAAGCTTTCTTT.

CDR3 nucleotide sequence: TGTGCCAGCAGCGTAGGAAGGGGGATGAACACCGGGGAGCTGTTTTTT. It encodes CASSVGRGMNTGELFF. The chain links TRBV9 to TRBJ2-2, with a tentative D call TRBD1 (6 bases). The V gene's germline CDR1 is SGDLS and CDR2 YYNGEE. Trimming cost V 0 bases and J 1 base, with 10 bases left between them. The CDR3 is made up of 16 amino acids. Using reference TRBV9 and TRBJ2-2 for the parts outside the CDR3, the full variable domain is DSGVTQTPKHLITATGQRVTLRCSPRSGDLSVYWYQQSLDQGLQFLIQYYNGEERAKGNILERFSAQQFPDLHSELNLSSLELGDSALYFCASSVGRGMNTGELFFGEGSRLTVL.

This clone was detected only a few times. The chain employs TRBV7-9 and TRBJ2-7, with TRBD1 identical over 8 bases. The CDR3 consists of 16 residues. Trimming cost V 5 bases and J 5 bases; bases outside gene matches: 14. Germline CDR1 and CDR2: SEHNR and FQNEAQ (reference sequence). The CDR3 DNA reads TGTGCCAGCAGCCCCTCCAGTCCGGGACAGGAGGACGAGCAGTACTTC. It codes for CASSPSSPGQEDEQYF.

This clone was picked up many times. This chain joins TRBV2 and TRBJ2-7; tentatively, D is TRBD1 (6 bases). The germline V and J ends were trimmed by 7 bases and 2 bases, with 15 bases remaining between them. Germline V lookup: CDR1 SNHLY, CDR2 FYNNEI. The CDR3 has 14 residues. CDR3 loop: CASKGGHTTYEQYF. The CDR3, as DNA: TGTGCCAGCAAAGGGGGACATACTACCTACGAGCAGTACTTC.

The V and J genes are TRBV19 and TRBJ2-2; 9 bases are a match to TRBD1. The V gene end was trimmed by 6 bases and the J gene end by 5 bases; junction bases not matched to a gene: 10. The CDR3 is 16 amino acids. CDR1 is LNHDA and CDR2 is SQIVND in the germline V gene (reference sequence). CDR3 nucleotides: TGTGCCAGTAGGAACAGGGGGCGAAGGGAGACCGGGGAGCTGTTTTTT. The encoded protein is CASRNRGRRETGELFF.

The chain is built from TRBV2 and TRBJ2-5; tentative D call: TRBD2 (6 bases). The CDR3 length is 13 residues. Germline V CDR1 and CDR2: SNHLY, FYNNEI. V was cut by 7 bases and J by 6 bases, with 15 bases left in between. In DNA form, the CDR3 reads TGTGCCAGCATCCGAGGGACTGGAAAGACCCAGTACTTC. This encodes CASIRGTGKTQYF.

The rearrangement links TRBV30 to TRBJ2-1; TRBD2 might be the D (6 bases). Germline assignment: CDR1 GTSNPN and CDR2 SVGIG (reference sequence). The V and J ends lost 0 bases and 6 bases respectively, with 12 bases between them. This CDR3 is built from 14 residues. The CDR3, as DNA: TGTGCCTGGAGTGTACTAGGCGGGGTCAATGAGCAGTTCTTC. It encodes CAWSVLGGVNEQFF.

The CDR3 nucleotides read TGTGCCAGCAGCCCCCAGCCCCCCCGGACAGGGGGCTTTGAAGCTTTCTTT. Its translation: CASSPQPPRTGGFEAFF. The chain recombines TRBV9 with TRBJ1-1; 11 positions match TRBD1. Germline CDR1 SGDLS, CDR2 YYNGEE. The length of the CDR3 is 17 residues. J was trimmed by 7 bases and V by 4 bases; bases with no gene match: 15.

This chain uses TRBV28 with TRBJ1-5; TRBD1 matches at 10 bases. CDR3 length: 15 amino acids. The J segment lost 7 bases and the V segment lost 5 bases, leaving 8 bases of the junction unmatched. Germline assignment: CDR1 MDHEN and CDR2 SYDVKM. For the CDR3, the DNA is TGTGCCAGCAGTCGGACAGGGGGAACGGGACAGCCCCAGCATTTT. This translates into CASSRTGGTGQPQHF. Based on the CDR3 plus reference TRBV28 and TRBJ1-5, the full variable domain is DVKVTQSSRYLVKRTGEKVFLECVQDMDHENMFWYRQDPGLGLRLIYFSYDVKMKEKGDIPEGYSVSREKKERFSLILESASTNQTSMYLCASSRTGGTGQPQHFGDGTRLSIL.

The chain is built from TRBV27 and TRBJ1-5; D remains unclear. CDR1 is MNHEY, CDR2 SMNVEV, per germline (reference sequence). This CDR3 comprises 12 residues. V was pared by 4 bases and J by 10 bases, with 11 bases between. The CDR3 here is CASSSSSYPQHF. CDR3 nucleotide sequence: TGTGCCAGCAGTTCGTCTTCCTATCCCCAGCATTTT.

CDR3 DNA sequence: TGCGCCAGCAGCTTGGATAACAGGTCTAGCACAGATACGCAGTATTTT. Translation: CASSLDNRSSTDTQYF. The rearrangement uses TRBV5-1 and TRBJ2-3; D may be TRBD1 (5 bases). CDR1 is SGHRS and CDR2 is YFSETQ in the germline V gene. There are 16 residues in the CDR3. Trimming took 0 bases from V and 0 from J, leaving 11 bases between them.

This chain connects TRBV6-5 to TRBJ1-6; 8 bases map to TRBD1. Germline assignment: CDR1 MNHEY and CDR2 SVGAGI. The CDR3 consists of 16 residues. J was trimmed by 7 bases and V by 2 bases; bases with no gene match: 7. CDR3 loop: CASSYVPTGENSPLHF. The CDR3 region has the DNA TGTGCCAGCAGTTACGTACCGACAGGGGAAAATTCACCCCTCCACTTT.

This chain connects TRBV15 to TRBJ1-3; D uncertain. Germline V gene sequence: CDR1 LNHNV, CDR2 YYDKDF (reference sequence). V was cut by 0 bases and J by 0 bases, with 18 bases left in between. The CDR3 consists of 19 residues. CDR3 sequence: CATSRDRQLALPSGNTIYF. In DNA, the CDR3 is TGTGCCACCAGCAGAGATAGACAACTGGCCTTACCCTCTGGAAACACCATATATTTT.

The chain employs TRBV5-4 and TRBJ1-2, with 7 bases aligning to TRBD1. CDR3 size: 15 residues. The germline V gene has CDR1 SGHNT and CDR2 YYREEE (reference sequence). V gave up 5 bases and J gave up 8 bases; unmatched junction bases: 15. The CDR3 sequence: CASSPPVGQDGGYTF. For the CDR3, the DNA is TGTGCCAGCAGTCCTCCGGTAGGACAGGATGGGGGCTACACCTTC.